This T cell receptor beta chain is from a study of cytomegalovirus exposure and HLA in healthy donors (dated by TCRdb to about 2017). Describing the broader study: An earlier analysis of several hundred of the donors reported around 280 Gb of sequence data and 95 million to 140 million unique TCR beta sequences obtained from around 190 million T cells. In addition to the first cohort of 500 to 850 subjects, a separate validation cohort of about 120 different subjects was used. The study was designed to test whether signatures of past pathogen exposure could be identified by cataloging public T cell receptors. A later analysis re-examined previously published TCR beta repertoires from more than 550 donors and added high-resolution HLA genotyping to investigate patterns of TCR occurrence. HLA typing covered class I and class II loci at four-digit resolution. Genome-wide SNP genotypes for about 60% of the roughly 670 donors were used in a later genetic analysis, which treated that subset as a discovery cohort. All discovery cohort repertoires had been generated using a single sequencing platform. Rather than drawing on any new phenotypic data, the later analysis identified candidate immune exposures from TCR beta sequences and the way those sequences occurred across donors. An early release covering about 600 HLA-typed donors comprised about 300 gigabases of sequencing data and roughly 86 million unique TCR sequences. The T cell repertoires of 700 or so subjects were profiled by immunosequencing and related to cytomegalovirus serostatus. Because of strong linkage in the cohort, roughly five DR-DQ haplotypes were treated as single units for association and clustering. An earlier analysis of around 580 of the donors used high-throughput TCR beta sequencing to judge whether each TCR beta V gene segment behaved as functional or pseudogenic. Of the approximately 400 genotyped donors, over 65% fell in the genetic ancestry cluster associated with self-reported Caucasian donors. To predict cytomegalovirus infection status, the study brought together high-throughput TCR immunosequencing, statistical association of individual TCRs with disease status, and machine learning. The number of typed donors differed by locus: roughly 629-640 for A, B, C, DRB1 and DQB1; approximately 540 for DQA1; 600 to 610 for DPA1; and roughly 450 for DPB1. Among around 400 genotyped donors of the cohort, an average of approximately 240,000 unique TCR beta nucleotide sequences were sequenced per donor, roughly 20% of them non-productive. Donor age, sex, ethnicity and CMV serostatus were collected together with the repertoire data. On the study overall, not on this receptor specifically: Most CMV-associated TCR beta chains appeared to be HLA-restricted in a later analysis, and the HLA associations seemed to be driven largely by CMV exposure. Strong co-occurrence of HLA alleles, especially DR and DQ, made assigning TCR associations to individual alleles difficult. In this cohort, only TCR beta chains were sequenced, and detectable features were limited by the absence of alpha or paired-chain data. The authors suggested that the approach could potentially be generalized to other disease states and immunological phenotypes. Most TCR sequences were seen in very few donors, while some public TCRs were found in many individuals. According to a later analysis, parvovirus B19, influenza, CMV and Epstein-Barr virus appeared linked to several top co-occurrence clusters. In a later genetic analysis, a missense DCLRE1C variant was associated with V-gene and J-gene trimming of TCR beta chains, and the association was replicated in an independent cohort. Linkage disequilibrium might explain the correlated functional status among segregating V segments, but an unknown experimental factor could not be excluded. In a later genetic analysis, fewer N-insertions in productive TCRs were reported among donors in an Asian-associated ancestry cluster than the roughly 700-donor mean. Sequencing depth was assumed to be roughly uniform across donors in the presence/absence analyses, though that assumption may not hold. The classifier was reported to diagnose cytomegalovirus status with high specificity and sensitivity in both the original and validation cohorts. The study gave a list of under 200 TCR beta chains associated with cytomegalovirus. The only immune exposure information available for the cohort was CMV serostatus. A few of the identified cytomegalovirus-associated TCR beta chains were confirmed in vitro to be specific for cytomegalovirus antigens. In a later analysis, the rate of TCR association differed among HLA loci, with DRB1 alleles having the most associated TCRs and HLA-C alleles having the fewest. A further reported finding was that TCR beta sequences accurately predicted the HLA-A and HLA-B alleles for most subjects in the first cohort. Because the 87-base-pair reads could not distinguish some IMGT-functional V segments, including TRBV6-2 and TRBV6-3, those segments were excluded. A cluster of highly shared sequence variants was judged likely to be a technical artifact of the sequencing pipeline. In an earlier analysis of a few hundred of the donors, most TCR beta V segments were observed in productive rearrangements about 90% or about 30% of the time, broadly matching IMGT annotations. A later analysis associated 15,000 to 20,000 TCR beta sequences with specific HLA alleles at a false discovery rate of 0.05. Approximately 18 rarely observed V segments, including chromosome 9 orphons, were excluded from the earlier analysis of just under 600 of the donors because counts were too low. Compared with equally common non-associated chains, HLA-associated TCR beta chains in a later analysis were more clonally expanded and had lower generation probabilities. Because HLA typing was unavailable for some donors at each locus, only the typed subset was used in association tests.

As concerns this clone: The antigen it binds to is not known. Per-nucleotide qualities are absent, and no much larger clonotype sits a single base away.

Libraries were constructed by the immunoSEQ multiplex PCR assay. A mixture of 60 forward primers for TCR Vbeta segments and 13 reverse primers for TCR Jbeta segments was used in the multiplex PCR. The CDR3 region of rearranged TCR beta genes was amplified from genomic DNA with a multiplex PCR assay. On the Illumina HiSeq System, the amplified TCR beta libraries were sequenced as 87-base-pair reads. On the study's bioinformatics: In a later analysis, tens of millions of unique TCR beta chains were counted across the 666 repertoires, and roughly 11 million of these chains were shared by at least two donors. Raw reads were error-corrected and collapsed into unique sequences with a nearest-neighbor algorithm that merged closely related sequences to remove PCR and sequencing errors. CDR3 sequences were aligned to IMGT reference sequences to assign V, D and J gene segments. For a sequence to be retained, a match of at least six nucleotides to both a V gene segment and a J gene segment was required. A rearrangement counted as productive if the CDR3 had no stop codons and remained in frame with V and J, and every other rearrangement counted as non-productive. CDR3 was defined according to IMGT convention as the region running from the second conserved V-encoded cysteine to the conserved J-encoded phenylalanine. The earlier analysis of about 530 of the donors excluded any sequence lacking an unambiguous match to a single V gene segment. In an earlier analysis of about 590 of the donors, a V segment was called functional when productive rearrangements were above 56.7%, and segregating when the standard deviation between donors exceeded 5%. A statistical classification framework was built to diagnose cytomegalovirus status from the catalog of TCR beta chain sequences. V and J gene assignment, in a later analysis, came from comparing TCR nucleotide sequences with IMGT/GENE-DB human TR gene sequences. Using the TCRdist pipeline, a later analysis assigned CDR3 sequences along with most-parsimonious VDJ recombination scenarios. In a later analysis, each TCR beta chain was defined by its CDR3 amino acid sequence together with its V-gene family, and reads without a unique V-gene family were excluded. In a later analysis, fewer than 650 highly shared, low-generation-probability nucleotide sequences were removed to address suspected cross-contamination and a sequencing artifact. In a later analysis, a clonal expansion index for each public chain was calculated from normalized within-repertoire ranks of inferred template counts. In a later analysis, generation probabilities were computed with a VDJ recombination model fitted to out-of-frame rearrangements, and the resulting probabilities were checked against IGoR. Hypergeometric tests were used in a later analysis to score TCR-TCR, TCR-HLA and TCR-CMV co-occurrence, with a repertoire-size bias correction applied to the TCR pairs. In a later analysis, false discovery rates were estimated by permuting HLA or CMV assignments 20 times. A later analysis grouped co-occurring TCRs with DBSCAN, adding TCRdist sequence similarity when clustering within HLA-allele-positive subsets. Co-occurrence clustering excluded repertoires with fewer than 30,000 or more than 120,000 public chains, plus five with anomalous nucleotide sharing. TCRdb limited this immuneACCESS table to in-frame rearrangements with V and J called. A share of clones is missing; checked studies link under half to unresolved V genes, and the rest is unexplained. D and trimming come from the DNA, and the V and J calls and clone size come from that table. This sample comprises fewer than 250,000 clones, 85% to 90% of them detected only once. The top ten clones comprise 1.3% of the sample.

The CDR3, cysteine through phenylalanine, is 17 amino acids long. Just the 51-base CDR3 DNA is kept, in frame starting at base 1. The junction shows trimming of 5 bases on V and 0 bases on J, and the gene matches do not reach 8 bases of it. CDR1 and CDR2, per the germline V gene, are SGHRS and YFSETQ. The cohort was made up of under 800 healthy bone marrow donors. Cohort members were all nominally healthy when sampled, although unrecorded immune exposures were likely present. The donor tested CMV seronegative and was one of the 352 seronegative cohort members. Every donor gave a peripheral blood sample, and the peripheral blood mononuclear cells from that sample were used for TCR beta sequencing. The Qiagen DNeasy Blood Extraction Kit was used to extract genomic DNA from the blood cell samples.

The receptor chain draws on TRBV5-1 and TRBJ2-6, with TRBD1 matching 7 junction bases. The sequencing input was PBMCs. The clonotype comes from a man aged 25 to 45 in good health and CMV-seronegative. This receptor carries the CDR3 CASSSDRAPSGANVLTF. The DNA sequence is TGCGCCAGCAGTTCCGACAGGGCCCCCTCTGGGGCCAACGTCCTGACTTTC.